The rows below give T cell receptor beta chains drawn from one sample of a study of shared clonotypes between healthy human individuals. TCRdb's table, derived via immunoSEQ multiplex PCR, lists solely in-frame clones and lacks some. The repertoire has some 490,000 clones, 81% of them found once; the top ten carry about 12%. The specimen was PBMCs. The receptors stem from a woman aged 40 to 55 in good health. Some clones in this sample may be carry-over from other donors' samples. Each CDR3 is given with its conserved first and last residue. Clone sizes are given selectively: once, few, many, or a class where the clone is expanded.

V gene,clone size,J gene,CDR3 protein
TRBV6-7,NA,TRBJ2-3,CASSYGGLAGERRTDTQYF
TRBV29-1,NA,TRBJ2-3,CSVVGLAGFRGGTQYF
TRBV15,once,TRBJ2-2,CATSSRDQGTGELFF
TRBV7-8,NA,TRBJ1-1,CASSLAGSGNTEAFF
TRBV15,NA,TRBJ1-3,CATSRDKGPSGNTIYF
TRBV18,NA,TRBJ2-1,CASSPREGSGGSGHEQFF
TRBV15,NA,TRBJ2-4,CATSSLTGDFIAKNIQYF
TRBV19,once,TRBJ1-5,CASSIGGGGNQPQHF
TRBV7-6,NA,TRBJ2-2,CASSTLAGDTGELFF
TRBV28,NA,TRBJ2-6,CATHLSGANVLTF
TRBV10-3,few,TRBJ2-7,CAIRAGQRTYEQYF
TRBV5-1,NA,TRBJ2-7,CASSSEGGSWEQYF
TRBV2,NA,TRBJ2-3,CASSDYSDTQYF